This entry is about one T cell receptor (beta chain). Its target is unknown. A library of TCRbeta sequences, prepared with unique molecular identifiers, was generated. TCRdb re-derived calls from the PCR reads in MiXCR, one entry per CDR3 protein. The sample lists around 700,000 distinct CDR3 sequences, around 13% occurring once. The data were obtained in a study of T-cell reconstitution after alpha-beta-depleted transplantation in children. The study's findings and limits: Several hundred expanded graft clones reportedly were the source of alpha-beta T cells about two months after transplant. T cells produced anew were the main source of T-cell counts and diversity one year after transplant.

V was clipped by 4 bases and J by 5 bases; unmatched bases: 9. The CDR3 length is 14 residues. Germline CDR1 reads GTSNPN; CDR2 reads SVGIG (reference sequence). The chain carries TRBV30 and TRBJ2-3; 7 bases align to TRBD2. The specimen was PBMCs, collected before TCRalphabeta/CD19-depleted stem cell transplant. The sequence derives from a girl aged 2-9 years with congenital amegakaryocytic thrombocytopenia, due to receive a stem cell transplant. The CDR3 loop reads CAWTSGAGGDTQYF. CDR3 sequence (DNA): TGTGCCTGGACTAGCGGAGCCGGGGGAGATACGCAGTATTTT.